The rows below give T cell receptor beta chains drawn from one sample of a study of a mutant IDH1 vaccine in newly diagnosed glioma. Which antigens these TCRs recognize remains unknown. Sequencing was performed with immunoSEQ multiplex PCR; in TCRdb, only in-frame clones are kept and a portion is missing. The sample lists about 64,000 clones; about 88% were seen once. Sample: PBMCs, taken from a glioma patient whose treatment included an IDH1 peptide vaccine. These receptor sequences come from a man aged 30 to 45 with glioma. Each CDR3 is given with its conserved first and last residue. A D gene is named only where the DNA matches it firmly. Size tells how often a clone was seen (once, few, many) or the class of an expanded clone, and some rows leave it out.

d_call: -; v_call: TRBV5-6; cdr3_length: 13; j_call: TRBJ2-2; clone_size: -; cdr3_aa: CASSLGNAGELFF; cdr3_nt: TGTGCCAGCAGCTTGGGCAATGCCGGGGAGCTGTTTTTT
d_call: -; v_call: TRBV6-6; cdr3_length: 14; j_call: TRBJ2-7; clone_size: -; cdr3_aa: CASSYSSRLYEQYF; cdr3_nt: TGTGCCAGCAGTTACTCGTCCAGACTCTACGAGCAGTACTTC
d_call: -; v_call: TRBV27; cdr3_length: 16; j_call: TRBJ1-4; clone_size: -; cdr3_aa: CASSLGTDRFNEKLFF; cdr3_nt: TGTGCCAGCAGTTTAGGGACCGACAGGTTTAATGAAAAACTGTTTTTT
d_call: TRBD2; v_call: TRBV19; cdr3_length: 14; j_call: TRBJ2-2; clone_size: once; cdr3_aa: CASQGLARTGELFF; cdr3_nt: TGTGCCAGCCAAGGACTAGCGCGCACCGGGGAGCTGTTTTTT
d_call: -; v_call: TRBV19; cdr3_length: 14; j_call: TRBJ1-1; clone_size: -; cdr3_aa: CASSIHSMNTEAFF; cdr3_nt: TGTGCCAGTAGTATTCATAGTATGAACACTGAAGCTTTCTTT
d_call: -; v_call: TRBV4-2; cdr3_length: 16; j_call: TRBJ2-5; clone_size: -; cdr3_aa: CASSQEDRGQQETQYF; cdr3_nt: TGTGCCAGCAGCCAAGAGGATCGGGGGCAACAAGAGACCCAGTACTTC
d_call: -; v_call: TRBV27; cdr3_length: 17; j_call: TRBJ2-7; clone_size: -; cdr3_aa: CASSYSTGGLALYEQYF; cdr3_nt: TGTGCCAGCAGTTACTCTACGGGGGGCCTCGCCCTCTACGAGCAGTACTTC
d_call: TRBD1; v_call: TRBV18; cdr3_length: 14; j_call: TRBJ1-1; clone_size: -; cdr3_aa: CASSLGQGGIEAFF; cdr3_nt: TGTGCCAGCTCACTCGGACAGGGAGGTATTGAAGCTTTCTTT
d_call: TRBD1; v_call: TRBV5-1; cdr3_length: 15; j_call: TRBJ2-2; clone_size: -; cdr3_aa: CASSLRQGDTGELFF; cdr3_nt: TGCGCCAGCAGCCTTCGACAGGGTGACACCGGGGAGCTGTTTTTT
d_call: TRBD1; v_call: TRBV28; cdr3_length: 15; j_call: TRBJ2-7; clone_size: -; cdr3_aa: CASSLGTGFSYEQYF; cdr3_nt: TGTGCCAGCAGTTTAGGGACAGGGTTTTCCTACGAGCAGTACTTC
d_call: TRBD1; v_call: TRBV5-5; cdr3_length: 12; j_call: TRBJ2-7; clone_size: -; cdr3_aa: CASSFDRAEQYF; cdr3_nt: TGTGCCAGCAGCTTCGACAGGGCCGAGCAGTACTTC
d_call: -; v_call: TRBV5-1; cdr3_length: 16; j_call: TRBJ1-1; clone_size: -; cdr3_aa: CASSLLPGRLSTEAFF; cdr3_nt: TGCGCCAGCAGCTTGCTTCCAGGGAGGCTGAGCACTGAAGCTTTCTTT
d_call: -; v_call: TRBV27; cdr3_length: 17; j_call: TRBJ2-7; clone_size: -; cdr3_aa: CASSSFKTGSRSYEQYF; cdr3_nt: TGTGCCAGCAGTTCGTTTAAAACAGGGAGTCGGTCCTACGAGCAGTACTTC
d_call: -; v_call: TRBV2; cdr3_length: 16; j_call: TRBJ2-2; clone_size: -; cdr3_aa: CASSEFSGTFTGELFF; cdr3_nt: TGTGCCAGCAGTGAATTCTCGGGGACCTTCACCGGGGAGCTGTTTTTT
d_call: -; v_call: TRBV13; cdr3_length: 16; j_call: TRBJ2-5; clone_size: -; cdr3_aa: CASRIHATARQETQYF; cdr3_nt: TGTGCCAGCAGGATCCACGCAACGGCCCGGCAAGAGACCCAGTACTTC
d_call: -; v_call: TRBV27; cdr3_length: 14; j_call: TRBJ2-4; clone_size: -; cdr3_aa: CASSPTLAKNIQYF; cdr3_nt: TGTGCCAGCAGTCCCACCCTAGCCAAAAACATTCAGTACTTC
d_call: -; v_call: TRBV9; cdr3_length: 16; j_call: TRBJ1-6; clone_size: -; cdr3_aa: CASSVGGTLNNSPLHF; cdr3_nt: TGTGCCAGCAGCGTAGGTGGGACACTTAATAATTCACCCCTCCACTTT
d_call: TRBD1; v_call: TRBV5-1; cdr3_length: 15; j_call: TRBJ2-5; clone_size: -; cdr3_aa: CASSGRPGQQETQYF; cdr3_nt: TGCGCCAGCAGCGGCCGACCGGGACAGCAAGAGACCCAGTACTTC
d_call: -; v_call: TRBV28; cdr3_length: 17; j_call: TRBJ1-5; clone_size: -; cdr3_aa: CASSLKPVVRGNQPQHF; cdr3_nt: TGTGCCAGCAGTTTGAAACCGGTGGTGAGAGGCAATCAGCCCCAGCATTTT
d_call: TRBD1; v_call: TRBV27; cdr3_length: 14; j_call: TRBJ2-7; clone_size: -; cdr3_aa: CASSLGTGLYEQYF; cdr3_nt: TGTGCCAGCAGTTTAGGGACAGGGTTGTACGAGCAGTACTTC
d_call: -; v_call: TRBV15; cdr3_length: 14; j_call: TRBJ1-5; clone_size: once; cdr3_aa: CATSRDRGNQPQHF; cdr3_nt: TGTGCCACCAGCAGAGATCGAGGCAATCAGCCCCAGCATTTT
d_call: -; v_call: TRBV5-1; cdr3_length: 13; j_call: TRBJ1-4; clone_size: once; cdr3_aa: CASSPPNNEKLFF; cdr3_nt: TGCGCCAGCAGTCCTCCCAATAATGAAAAACTGTTTTTT
d_call: -; v_call: TRBV10-2; cdr3_length: 14; j_call: TRBJ2-3; clone_size: -; cdr3_aa: CASSASVGTDTQYF; cdr3_nt: TGCGCCAGCAGTGCTAGCGTCGGCACAGATACGCAGTATTTT
d_call: -; v_call: TRBV28; cdr3_length: 12; j_call: TRBJ2-7; clone_size: -; cdr3_aa: CASSKIQGRKYF; cdr3_nt: TGTGCCAGCAGTAAGATACAGGGGAGGAAGTACTTC
d_call: TRBD1; v_call: TRBV27; cdr3_length: 16; j_call: TRBJ1-5; clone_size: -; cdr3_aa: CASSLSTGVSNQPQHF; cdr3_nt: TGTGCCAGCAGTTTATCGACAGGGGTTAGTAATCAGCCCCAGCATTTT
d_call: -; v_call: TRBV19; cdr3_length: 11; j_call: TRBJ2-3; clone_size: -; cdr3_aa: CASSRTDTQYF; cdr3_nt: TGTGCCAGTAGCCGCACAGATACGCAGTATTTT
d_call: -; v_call: TRBV5-6; cdr3_length: 13; j_call: TRBJ2-7; clone_size: -; cdr3_aa: CASSLFPGYEQYF; cdr3_nt: TGTGCCAGCAGCTTGTTTCCGGGGTACGAGCAGTACTTC
d_call: TRBD1; v_call: TRBV9; cdr3_length: 16; j_call: TRBJ2-5; clone_size: few; cdr3_aa: CASSATRGQGQETQYF; cdr3_nt: TGTGCCAGCAGCGCCACGAGGGGACAGGGGCAAGAGACCCAGTACTTC
d_call: -; v_call: TRBV5-1; cdr3_length: 16; j_call: TRBJ1-5; clone_size: once; cdr3_aa: CASSLAGYGSNQPQHF; cdr3_nt: TGCGCCAGCAGCTTGGCCGGGTACGGGAGCAATCAGCCCCAGCATTTT
d_call: -; v_call: TRBV9; cdr3_length: 16; j_call: TRBJ1-1; clone_size: few; cdr3_aa: CASSSPPPGQNTEAFF; cdr3_nt: TGTGCCAGCAGCTCACCCCCACCGGGACAGAACACTGAAGCTTTCTTT
d_call: -; v_call: TRBV4-1; cdr3_length: 18; j_call: TRBJ1-1; clone_size: once; cdr3_aa: CASSQKTQGSLMDTEAFF; cdr3_nt: TGCGCCAGCAGCCAAAAAACCCAGGGGTCGCTTATGGACACTGAAGCTTTCTTT
d_call: TRBD1; v_call: TRBV5-1; cdr3_length: 13; j_call: TRBJ1-6; clone_size: -; cdr3_aa: CASSSTGDSPLHF; cdr3_nt: TGCGCCAGCAGCTCTACAGGGGATTCACCCCTCCACTTT
d_call: -; v_call: TRBV27; cdr3_length: 17; j_call: TRBJ1-2; clone_size: -; cdr3_aa: CASSFYMTDLGWYGYTF; cdr3_nt: TGTGCCAGCAGTTTCTATATGACAGATCTTGGTTGGTATGGCTACACCTTC
d_call: -; v_call: TRBV5-1; cdr3_length: 16; j_call: TRBJ1-1; clone_size: -; cdr3_aa: CASSLFIRGGDTEAFF; cdr3_nt: TGCGCCAGCAGCTTGTTCATTAGGGGTGGAGACACTGAAGCTTTCTTT
d_call: -; v_call: TRBV5-6; cdr3_length: 13; j_call: TRBJ2-5; clone_size: -; cdr3_aa: CASSTDSQETQYF; cdr3_nt: TGTGCCAGCAGCACAGACAGCCAAGAGACCCAGTACTTC
d_call: -; v_call: TRBV19; cdr3_length: 13; j_call: TRBJ2-7; clone_size: -; cdr3_aa: CASSIGRVDEQYF; cdr3_nt: TGTGCCAGTAGTATTGGCAGGGTCGACGAGCAGTACTTC